What follows are 25 T cell receptor beta chains derived from one specimen sequenced in a study of neurological immune-mediated disorders. TCRdb passed the 5' RACE reads through MiXCR, listing each CDR3 protein once. The data show around 14,000 distinct CDR3 sequences, with less than 7.5% seen just once and roughly a quarter held by the top ten. The sample consisted of CD8+ T cells from blood. The receptors shown here come from a woman aged 40 to 50 in good health.

This clonotype occurred many times. This chain connects TRBV20-1 to TRBJ2-5; possible D gene TRBD2, 5 bases. Germline-derived CDR1 and CDR2 are DFQATT and SNEGSKA (reference sequence). The CDR3 runs 11 residues. V was pared by 5 bases and J by 12 bases, with 16 bases between. The CDR3 DNA is TGCAGTGCTCGGGGAACGGCCCCAGAGTACTTC. Translation: CSARGTAPEYF.

This clonotype is deemed medium-sized. CDR3 coding DNA: TGTGCCACCAGTGGTCTAACCATTACAGGGAGAGGTTACAATGAGCAGTTCTTC. This sequence encodes CATSGLTITGRGYNEQFF. J is TRBJ2-1 and V is TRBV24-1, with D possibly matching TRBD1 (6 bases). This CDR3 region has 18 residues. Germline V gene lookup returns CDR1 KGHDR and CDR2 SFDVKD. V was trimmed by 5 bases and J by 4 bases, leaving 23 bases between them.

This clonotype was seen at least ten times. The chain combines TRBV2 with TRBJ2-7; 7 bases are a match to TRBD1. Germline V gene data show CDR1 as SNHLY and CDR2 as FYNNEI. J was trimmed by 3 bases and V by 6 bases; bases with no gene match: 5. The CDR3 totals 13 residues. CDR3 nucleotides: TGTGCCAGCAGGATGGGACAGAGCTACGAGCAGTACTTC. It yields the protein CASRMGQSYEQYF.

In its sample, this clonotype was seen many times. V usage is TRBV5-1 and J usage is TRBJ2-2; 9 nucleotides agree with TRBD2. There are 17 residues in the CDR3. CDR1 and CDR2 from the germline V gene are SGHRS and YFSETQ. V was clipped by 4 bases and J by 3 bases; unmatched bases: 10. This CDR3 is CASSPASGASDTGELFF. DNA for the CDR3: TGCGCCAGCAGCCCCGCTAGCGGGGCGTCGGACACCGGGGAGCTGTTTTTT.

This clonotype showed up many times. CDR3 sequence (DNA): TGTGCCAGCAGCCAAGTATTGGGGATGGGAGTTGGAGAGACCCAGTACTTC. It specifies CASSQVLGMGVGETQYF. The chain has TRBV3-1 and TRBJ2-5; the D gene is possibly TRBD2 (5 bases). V shed 1 base and J shed 4 bases, with 19 bases lying between them. This CDR3 contains 17 residues. Germline loops: CDR1 LGHDT, CDR2 YNNKEL (reference sequence).

This clonotype was seen repeatedly, ten times or more. V usage is TRBV2 and J usage is TRBJ2-1; 8 positions match TRBD2. The J segment lost 0 bases and the V segment lost 6 bases, leaving 10 bases of the junction unmatched. This CDR3 has 17 residues. Germline lookup yields CDR1 SNHLY and CDR2 FYNNEI. The CDR3 region is CASRLTSAISSYNEQFF. CDR3 in DNA: TGTGCCAGCAGGCTGACTAGCGCCATAAGCTCCTACAATGAGCAGTTCTTC.

This clonotype is labeled medium-sized (0.01 to 0.1%). The rearrangement joins TRBV24-1 to TRBJ2-2, with TRBD1 as a possible D gene (5 bases). With 4 bases removed from V and 6 bases from J, the gap between germline ends came to 11 bases. The CDR3 has 14 residues. The germline V gene encodes CDR1 KGHDR and CDR2 SFDVKD. In DNA, the CDR3 is TGTGCCACCAGTGACAGGGTTCTTCCCGGGGAGCTGTTTTTT. This translates into CATSDRVLPGELFF.

This clonotype was observed many times. The V and J genes are TRBV7-9 and TRBJ2-7; TRBD1 aligns across 8 bases. CDR3 length equals 13 residues. The trim removed 6 bases at V and 5 bases at J, leaving 6 bases unmatched. Per germline, CDR1 SEHNR and CDR2 FQNEAQ (reference sequence). CDR3 in amino acids: CASSHPDRDEQYF. CDR3 coding DNA: TGTGCCAGCAGTCACCCGGACAGGGACGAGCAGTACTTC.

This clonotype was counted at least ten times. The rearrangement links TRBV25-1 to TRBJ1-6, with D unclear. With 0 bases removed from V and 10 bases from J, the gap between germline ends came to 13 bases. The CDR3 totals 15 residues. Germline CDR1 reads MGHDK; CDR2 reads SYGVNS. CDR3 loop: CASSEYMGGGSPLHF. CDR3 nucleotide sequence: TGTGCCAGCAGTGAATATATGGGCGGAGGATCACCCCTCCACTTT.

There are many counts of this clonotype. This CDR3 is CASSIDRAGTEAFF. DNA for the CDR3: TGTGCCAGCAGCATCGACAGGGCAGGGACTGAAGCTTTCTTT. The rearrangement joins TRBV9 to TRBJ1-1, with 7 nucleotides matching TRBD1. Germline V gene data show CDR1 as SGDLS and CDR2 as YYNGEE. The V and J ends lost 4 bases and 5 bases, in that order; junction bases with no gene match: 8. The CDR3 is 14 amino acids.

This clonotype was recorded at least ten times. The chain employs TRBV4-1 and TRBJ2-7; D assignment may be TRBD1 or TRBD2 (5 bases each). The germline V gene has CDR1 MGHRA and CDR2 YSYEKL. The length of the CDR3 is 14 residues. The V end was cut by 4 bases, the J end by 2 bases, with 12 bases between. The CDR3 DNA follows: TGCGCCAGCAGCCTCCGGGACGGAGCCTACGAGCAGTACTTC. It is translated as CASSLRDGAYEQYF.

Many counts were recorded for this clonotype. The chain employs TRBV6-5 and TRBJ2-1; D could derive from TRBD1 or TRBD2 (5 bases each). Trimming removed 5 bases at V and 8 bases at J, with 16 bases between. From germline, CDR1 is MNHEY and CDR2 SVGAGI. The CDR3 has 14 residues. This CDR3 reads CASSPGPRGDEQFF. DNA for the CDR3: TGTGCCAGCAGTCCGGGGCCTCGAGGGGATGAGCAGTTCTTC.

This clonotype was detected many times. The chain employs TRBV3-1 and TRBJ2-2; D call uncertain. The CDR3 length is 12 residues. V lost 0 bases and J 11 bases, leaving 7 bases between the germline ends. Germline V gives CDR1 LGHDT, CDR2 YNNKEL (reference sequence). CDR3 sequence (DNA): TGTGCCAGCAGCCAAGACCCCAGAGAGCTGTTTTTT. It codes for CASSQDPRELFF.

This clonotype appeared many times. This chain uses TRBV20-1 with TRBJ2-1; 12 bases line up with TRBD1. The germline gives CDR1 DFQATT, CDR2 SNEGSKA (reference sequence). There are 13 residues in the CDR3. V lost 3 bases, J lost 8 bases, and 2 bases stayed unmatched. CDR3 region: CSARGQGADEQFF. DNA of the CDR3: TGCAGTGCTAGGGGACAGGGGGCGGATGAGCAGTTCTTC.

Regarding this clonotype: An end of the junction differs from the germline gene, which may be a read error. The chain recombines TRBV3-1 with TRBJ2-2; the match to TRBD2 covers 9 bases. CDR1 is LGHDT and CDR2 is YNNKEL in the germline V gene (reference sequence). The CDR3 extends over 14 amino acids. The CDR3 region has the DNA TGTGCCAGCAGCCAAGACTGGCCTAGCGGGGAGGTGTTTTTT. This codes for CASSQDWPSGEVFF. Complete variable domain (other parts from reference TRBV3-1 and TRBJ2-2): DTAVSQTPKYLVTQMGNDKSIKCEQNLGHDTMYWYKQDSKKFLKIMFSYNNKELIINETVPNRFSPKSPDKAHLNLHINSLELGDSAVYFCASSQDWPSGEVFFGEGSRLTVL.

At least ten counts were recorded for this clonotype. J is TRBJ2-2 and V is TRBV6-2 or TRBV6-3; D call uncertain. The CDR3 runs 14 residues. The V gene lost 0 bases and the J gene lost 8 bases, with 10 bases spanning the gap. Per the germline V gene, CDR1 is MNHEY and CDR2 is SVGEGT. In DNA form, the CDR3 reads TGTGCCAGCAGTTACTCATTTGAGTCTGGGGAGCTGTTTTTT. As protein: CASSYSFESGELFF.

This clonotype was recorded at least ten times. The V and J genes are TRBV27 and TRBJ2-5; D may correspond to TRBD1 or TRBD2 (5 bases each). V dropped 3 bases and J dropped 1 base, with 9 bases sitting between them. CDR3 length: 14 residues. Germline CDR1 reads MNHEY; CDR2 reads SMNVEV (reference sequence). The CDR3, as DNA: TGTGCCAGCAGTTTTCTCGGGACCCAAGAGACCCAGTACTTC. It codes for CASSFLGTQETQYF.

This clonotype was picked up a small number of times. This chain connects TRBV9 to TRBJ2-3, with 8 bases aligning to TRBD2. CDR1 SGDLS and CDR2 YYNGEE come from the germline V gene. The CDR3 is made up of 15 amino acids. Trimming took 1 base from V and 4 from J; bases not matched to a gene: 5. The CDR3 spells CASSVWGRGADTQYF. The DNA for the CDR3 is TGTGCCAGCAGCGTATGGGGGCGGGGGGCAGATACGCAGTATTTT.

This clonotype has ten or more counts. The chain has TRBV20-1 and TRBJ2-1, with 11 bases identical to TRBD2. CDR3 size: 16 residues. Germline lookup yields CDR1 DFQATT and CDR2 SNEGSKA (reference sequence). With V trimmed by 4 bases and J by 2 bases, 7 bases remained unmatched. The CDR3 nucleotides are TGCAGTGCTAACTCCGGGACTAGCGGTCCCTACAATGAGCAGTTCTTC. Its translation: CSANSGTSGPYNEQFF.

This clonotype was counted at least ten times. The CDR3 protein is CASGWAMNTEAFF. Here the CDR3 DNA reads TGTGCCAGCGGGTGGGCGATGAACACTGAAGCTTTCTTT. This rearrangement joins TRBV27 to TRBJ1-1; D is unclear. The CDR3 length is 13 residues. V lost 8 bases and J lost 0, with 10 bases in between. Looked up from germline, CDR1 is MNHEY and CDR2 is SMNVEV (reference sequence).

This clonotype came up many times. This sequence joins TRBV27 and TRBJ2-7; 9 bases agree with TRBD1. Germline V gene sequence: CDR1 MNHEY, CDR2 SMNVEV (reference sequence). This CDR3 region has 13 residues. The junction had 5 bases not matched to a gene; V was cut back by 5 bases and J by 6 bases. The DNA for the CDR3 is TGTGCCAGCAGTATCGGACAGGGGCGCGAGCAGTACTTC. It codes for CASSIGQGREQYF.

This clonotype was seen repeatedly, ten times or more. The genes are TRBV5-1 and TRBJ2-5; D is uncertain. The CDR3 spans 14 residues. Germline CDR1 SGHRS, CDR2 YFSETQ. The V gene lost 2 bases and the J gene lost 0 bases, with 8 bases spanning the gap. The CDR3 sequence is CASSFRSHQETQYF. DNA of the CDR3: TGCGCCAGCAGCTTCCGGAGCCACCAAGAGACCCAGTACTTC.

This clonotype was recorded many times. V and J are TRBV20-1 and TRBJ1-5; D is unresolved. Trimming took off 6 bases at V and 4 bases at J, with 10 bases between the two ends. Germline CDR1 is DFQATT and CDR2 is SNEGSKA (reference sequence). The CDR3 consists of 12 residues. As DNA, the CDR3 is TGCAGTGCCGCGGCGGAGAATCAGCCCCAGCATTTT. Its protein product is CSAAAENQPQHF.

This clonotype appeared many times. This sequence joins TRBV20-1 and TRBJ2-7; 10 nucleotides agree with TRBD2. This CDR3 contains 13 residues. Per germline, CDR1 DFQATT and CDR2 SNEGSKA (reference sequence). J gave up 1 base and V 6 bases, and 3 bases lay outside the gene matches. CDR3 sequence (DNA): TGCAGTGCGGGGACTAGCGTATCCTACGAGCAGTACTTC. Translated, it gives CSAGTSVSYEQYF.

This clonotype was seen ten or more times. V gene TRBV5-1 combines with J gene TRBJ2-1; 9 bases map to TRBD1. The CDR3 contains 15 residues. From germline, CDR1 is SGHRS and CDR2 YFSETQ. The trim removed 2 bases at V and 6 bases at J, leaving 6 bases unmatched. CDR3 region: CASSLPATGGNEQFF. The DNA for the CDR3 is TGCGCCAGCAGCTTACCGGCGACAGGGGGCAATGAGCAGTTCTTC.